Listed below are T cell receptor beta chains from one sample, sequenced in a study of blood T cell repertoires in COVID-19. The assay was immunoSEQ multiplex PCR, and TCRdb's table has in-frame clones only and misses some. The sample carries 60,000 to 85,000 clones, roughly 80% recorded once. Sequencing input: peripheral blood. The receptors here all came from a man aged 65 to 79 who had recovered from COVID-19. Each CDR3 is given with its conserved first and last residue. Fields, in order: J gene, V gene, CDR3 protein.

>TRBJ1-6|TRBV6-2/TRBV6-3
CASSLSPDNSPLHF
>TRBJ2-5|TRBV29-1
CSVGGGTGEETQYF
>TRBJ2-7|TRBV4-2
CASSPTGDRSSYEQYF
>TRBJ2-2|TRBV2
CASSGRGRRTGELFF
>TRBJ1-1|TRBV24-1
CATQPGQGNTEAFF
>TRBJ2-3|TRBV9
CASSNRLETTDTQYF
>TRBJ2-7|TRBV15
CATARDRGYEQYF
>TRBJ2-7|TRBV5-4
CASSLGGLASYEQYF
>TRBJ2-3|TRBV5-1
CASNSGGVFYTQYF
>TRBJ2-7|TRBV12-3/TRBV12-4
CASTVEGNEQYF